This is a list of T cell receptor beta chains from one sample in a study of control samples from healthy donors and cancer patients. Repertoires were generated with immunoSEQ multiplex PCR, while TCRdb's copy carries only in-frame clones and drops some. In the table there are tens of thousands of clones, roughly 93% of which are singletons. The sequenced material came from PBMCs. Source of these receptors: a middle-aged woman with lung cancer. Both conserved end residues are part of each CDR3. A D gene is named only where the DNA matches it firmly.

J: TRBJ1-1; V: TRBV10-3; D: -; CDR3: CAISDDELRAAFF; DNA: TGTGCCATCAGTGATGATGAACTCCGGGCGGCTTTCTTT
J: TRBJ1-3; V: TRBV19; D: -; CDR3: CASTRGGSGNTIYF; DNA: TGTGCCAGTACCCGGGGGGGTTCTGGAAACACCATATATTTT
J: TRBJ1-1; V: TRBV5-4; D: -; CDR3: CASSLVAGMYTEAFF; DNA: TGTGCCAGCAGCTTGGTCGCTGGGATGTACACTGAAGCTTTCTTT
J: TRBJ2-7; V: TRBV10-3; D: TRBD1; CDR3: CAVGQGVDEQYF; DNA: TGTGCCGTTGGACAGGGGGTGGACGAGCAGTACTTC
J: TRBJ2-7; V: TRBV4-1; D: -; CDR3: CASSQGAVGNYEQYF; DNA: TGCGCCAGCAGCCAAGGGGCGGTAGGTAACTACGAGCAGTACTTC
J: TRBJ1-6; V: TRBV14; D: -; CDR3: CASSGPGLLSSPLHF; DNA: TGTGCCAGTAGCGGCCCTGGACTTCTGTCTTCACCCCTCCACTTT
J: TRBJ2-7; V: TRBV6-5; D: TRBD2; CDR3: CASSRGGRSYEQYF; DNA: TGTGCCAGCAGTCGCGGGGGGCGCTCCTACGAGCAGTACTTC
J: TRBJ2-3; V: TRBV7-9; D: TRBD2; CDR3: CASSTHSGASGGAGEQYF; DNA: TGTGCCAGCAGCACCCATTCGGGAGCTAGCGGGGGGGCCGGCGAACAGTATTTT
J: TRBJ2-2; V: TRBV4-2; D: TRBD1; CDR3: CASSHQQGEAGELFF; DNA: TGTGCCAGCAGCCACCAACAGGGGGAGGCCGGGGAGCTGTTTTTT
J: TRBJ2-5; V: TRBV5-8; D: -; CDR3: CASSFQTGQETQYF; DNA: TGTGCCAGCAGCTTCCAGACAGGCCAAGAGACCCAGTACTTC
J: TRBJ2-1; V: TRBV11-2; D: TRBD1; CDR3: CASSSGQNNEQFF; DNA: TGTGCCAGCAGCTCGGGACAGAACAATGAGCAGTTCTTC
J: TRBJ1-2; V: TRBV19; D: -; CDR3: CASSIGTEYGYTF; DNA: TGTGCCAGTAGTATAGGGACAGAGTATGGCTACACCTTC
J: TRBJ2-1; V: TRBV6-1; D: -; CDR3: CASSEGYEQFF; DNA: TGTGCCAGCAGTGAAGGGTATGAGCAGTTCTTC
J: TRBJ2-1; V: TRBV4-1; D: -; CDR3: CASSQEKGHEQFF; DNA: TGCGCCAGCAGCCAAGAGAAAGGGCATGAGCAGTTCTTC
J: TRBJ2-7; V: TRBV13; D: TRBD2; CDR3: CASRLAGSRYEQYF; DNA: TGTGCCAGCAGACTAGCGGGGTCACGCTACGAGCAGTACTTC
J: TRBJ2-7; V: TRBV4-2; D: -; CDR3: CASSRRAGESEQYF; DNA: TGTGCCAGCAGCCGGCGGGCAGGGGAGAGCGAGCAGTACTTC
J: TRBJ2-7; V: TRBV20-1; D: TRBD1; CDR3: CSASEPTGRYEQYF; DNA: TGCAGTGCTAGTGAGCCGACAGGGCGGTACGAGCAGTACTTC